A single sample is the source of the 14 T cell receptor beta chains below, sequenced in a study of blood T cell repertoires in COVID-19. Profiling relied on immunoSEQ multiplex PCR, and the TCRdb table lists in-frame clones only, not all of them. The sample records about 190,000 clones, about 82% being singletons. Material for sequencing was peripheral blood. Source of these receptors: a woman aged 30 to 39 with acute or convalescent COVID-19.

The chain recombines TRBV4-1 with TRBJ2-2; D is uncertain. CDR1 is MGHRA, CDR2 YSYEKL, per germline. The CDR3 consists of 14 residues. Trimming pared 0 bases from V and 8 bases from J, leaving 10 bases between. The CDR3 bases are TGCGCCAGCAGCCAAGAGATGGTTACAGGGGAGCTGTTTTTT. Protein: CASSQEMVTGELFF.

This clone came up a few times. The chain couples TRBV27 to TRBJ2-7; tentatively, D is TRBD1 (6 bases). Germline CDR1 is MNHEY and CDR2 is SMNVEV (reference sequence). CDR3 length equals 14 residues. V was cut by 2 bases and J by 6 bases, with 14 bases left in between. CDR3 nucleotide sequence: TGTGCCAGCAGTTTAGAAAGGGGGTTGGGCGAGCAGTACTTC. This codes for CASSLERGLGEQYF.

V and J are TRBV28 and TRBJ2-2, with D maybe TRBD2 (5 bases). The germline V and J ends were trimmed by 1 base and 7 bases, with 7 bases remaining between them. The CDR3 runs 13 residues. Per the germline V gene, CDR1 is MDHEN and CDR2 is SYDVKM. CDR3 DNA: TGTGCCAGCAGTTTATATGCGGGCGGGGAGCTGTTTTTT. This gives the protein CASSLYAGGELFF.

This clone was detected once. The chain links TRBV5-1 to TRBJ2-5; 7 bases are shared with TRBD2. Per the germline V gene, CDR1 is SGHRS and CDR2 is YFSETQ. The CDR3 runs to 16 residues. With 1 base clipped from V and 3 bases from J, the junction kept 9 bases outside the gene matches. Here the CDR3 DNA reads TGCGCCAGCAGCTTGAACTCACTGGGGGGGGAAGAGACCCAGTACTTC. Amino acids: CASSLNSLGGEETQYF.

This clone was observed a single time. This chain uses TRBV2 with TRBJ1-5, with 8 bases lining up with TRBD1. CDR3 size: 13 residues. V shed 5 bases, J shed 6 bases, and the junction held 3 bases outside the gene matches. Germline CDR1 is SNHLY and CDR2 is FYNNEI. The CDR3 nucleotides are TGTGCCAGCAGTCCAGACAGGGGTCAGCCCCAGCATTTT. Its protein product is CASSPDRGQPQHF.

Notes on this clone: The sample carries other DNA sequences with the same CDR3. The chain employs TRBV28 and TRBJ1-1, with a possible D match to TRBD1 (6 bases). Germline V gene lookup returns CDR1 MDHEN and CDR2 SYDVKM. The CDR3 loop spans 13 amino acids. The V and J ends lost 3 bases and 4 bases respectively, with 9 bases between them. In DNA form, the CDR3 reads TGTGCCAGCAGTTTGGTAGGGGGCACTGAAGCTTTCTTT. Translation gives CASSLVGGTEAFF.

Turning to this clone: Other DNA sequences within the sample encode an identical CDR3. The chain employs TRBV7-9 and TRBJ1-1, with D maybe TRBD1 (5 bases). Germline CDR1 reads SEHNR; CDR2 reads FQNEAQ (reference sequence). V was trimmed by 1 base and J by 0 bases, leaving 9 bases between them. This CDR3 has 15 residues. DNA for the CDR3: TGTGCCAGCAGCTTAGACGCAGGGCTGAACACTGAAGCTTTCTTT. This codes for CASSLDAGLNTEAFF. The full variable domain, its missing parts supplied by reference TRBV7-9 and TRBJ1-1, is DTGVSQNPRHKITKRGQNVTFRCDPISEHNRLYWYRQTLGQGPEFLTYFQNEAQLEKSRLLSDRFSAERPKGSFSTLEIQRTEQGDSAMYLCASSLDAGLNTEAFFGQGTRLTVV.

The V call is TRBV7-8, the J call TRBJ2-4, with 9 positions matching TRBD2. Germline assignment: CDR1 SGHVS and CDR2 FQNEAQ. The length of the CDR3 is 16 residues. Unmatched junction bases numbered 12, after V lost 5 bases and J lost 7 bases. DNA of the CDR3: TGTGCCAGCAGCAAACCAAGGGCGGGAGGGCCCAACATTCAGTACTTC. As protein: CASSKPRAGGPNIQYF.

This clone was recorded once. The chain couples TRBV30 to TRBJ1-4, with D unclear. The CDR3 contains 12 residues. Between the trimmed V and J ends, which lost 3 bases and 4 bases, there was a span of 6 bases. Per germline, CDR1 GTSNPN and CDR2 SVGIG (reference sequence). The CDR3 spells CAWSRSNEKLFF. The CDR3 DNA reads as TGTGCCTGGAGCCGGAGTAATGAAAAACTGTTTTTT.

The rearrangement uses TRBV27 and TRBJ2-7, with 8 bases matching TRBD1. Trimming took 4 bases from V and 4 from J; bases not matched to a gene: 3. Germline V gene data show CDR1 as MNHEY and CDR2 as SMNVEV (reference sequence). There are 13 residues in the CDR3. CDR3 sequence: CASSWDRLYEQYF. DNA for the CDR3: TGTGCCAGCAGTTGGGACAGGCTTTACGAGCAGTACTTC.

The chain employs TRBV15 and TRBJ2-1, with D possibly being TRBD2 (6 bases). V was shortened by 3 bases and J by 9 bases, with 15 bases between the two germline ends. The CDR3 sequence is 14 residues long. From germline, CDR1 is LNHNV and CDR2 YYDKDF (reference sequence). The CDR3 nucleotides are TGTGCCACCAGCAGGGCCGGGGGTAACGGTGAGCAGTTCTTC. It is translated as CATSRAGGNGEQFF.

The V and J genes are TRBV11-2 and TRBJ2-7; 8 nucleotides align to TRBD1. The germline V gene has CDR1 SGHAT and CDR2 FQNNGV. CDR3 length equals 14 residues. The V segment lost 5 bases and the J segment 4 bases; nucleotides outside the gene matches: 7. CDR3 coding DNA: TGTGCCAGCAGCACAGGACAGGGCACGTACGAGCAGTACTTC. It encodes CASSTGQGTYEQYF.

The rearrangement links TRBV11-3 to TRBJ2-1, with 12 bases identical to TRBD2. CDR1 is SGHNT, CDR2 YENEEA, per germline. V gave up 5 bases and J gave up 5 bases; unmatched junction bases: 7. This CDR3 region has 16 residues. CDR3 in DNA: TGTGCCAGCAGCCCCCTAGCGGGAGGGATCGACAATGAGCAGTTCTTC. The encoded protein is CASSPLAGGIDNEQFF.

The rearrangement joins TRBV28 to TRBJ2-5, with D hard to call. The CDR3 totals 11 residues. Germline V lookup: CDR1 MDHEN, CDR2 SYDVKM. V was shortened by 3 bases and J by 5 bases, with 4 bases between the two germline ends. CDR3 DNA: TGTGCCAGCAGTTTCGTGGAGACCCAGTACTTC. This encodes CASSFVETQYF.